These T cell receptor beta chains were read from a single sample in a study of blood T cell repertoires in COVID-19. Sequencing used immunoSEQ multiplex PCR; TCRdb keeps in-frame clones, though not all of them. The sample has under 200,000 clones, around nine tenths seen once; the top ten hold 10%. The specimen sequenced was peripheral blood. Receptors were obtained from a woman between 70 and 85 years old with COVID-19, enrolled during active disease. CDR3s include the opening cysteine and the closing phenylalanine or tryptophan. D genes are given only for firm matches. Size values are once, few and many counts, or a class for expanded clones, and some rows have none.

.	.	TRBV5-4	TRBJ2-5	CASRRAFSIETQYF	TGTGCCAGCCGGCGGGCCTTTTCCATAGAGACCCAGTACTTC
TRBD1	.	TRBV5-1	TRBJ1-2	CASSLETGRDGYTF	TGCGCCAGCAGCTTGGAGACAGGGCGGGATGGCTACACCTTC
.	.	TRBV24-1	TRBJ1-5	CATSDFGDQPQHF	TGTGCCACCAGTGATTTTGGAGATCAGCCCCAGCATTTT
.	.	TRBV7-9	TRBJ2-2	CASTPQGGNTGELFF	TGTGCCAGCACCCCCCAGGGCGGGAACACCGGGGAGCTGTTTTTT
.	.	TRBV7-8	TRBJ2-7	CASRYLQGSYEQYF	TGTGCCAGCAGATACCTTCAGGGTTCCTACGAGCAGTACTTC
TRBD2	.	TRBV5-1	TRBJ2-1	CASTSRPRSGVDEQFF	TGCGCCAGCACCTCCCGGCCAAGAAGCGGGGTGGATGAGCAGTTCTTC
.	.	TRBV5-6	TRBJ1-4	CASSSLYRAPTTNEKLFF	TGTGCCAGCAGCTCACTATACAGGGCCCCCACAACTAATGAAAAACTGTTTTTT
.	.	TRBV5-1	TRBJ2-5	CASSGETQYF	TGCGCCAGCAGCGGCGAGACCCAGTACTTC
TRBD1	.	TRBV7-6	TRBJ2-7	CASSLASGQGYEQYF	TGTGCCAGCAGCTTAGCCTCGGGACAGGGTTACGAGCAGTACTTC
.	.	TRBV5-1	TRBJ2-7	CASSFHYEQYF	TGCGCCAGCAGCTTCCACTACGAGCAGTACTTC
TRBD1	.	TRBV6-4	TRBJ1-5	CASSDPRQGLGQPQHF	TGTGCCAGCAGTGACCCCAGACAGGGGTTAGGTCAGCCCCAGCATTTT
TRBD1	.	TRBV11-2	TRBJ1-2	CASSTDRGGGYTF	TGTGCCAGCAGCACCGACAGGGGCGGTGGCTACACCTTC
.	.	TRBV3-1/TRBV3-2	TRBJ1-2	CASSQDFAGSGYGYTF	TGTGCCAGCAGCCAAGATTTCGCAGGGTCGGGCTATGGCTACACCTTC
TRBD2	.	TRBV3-1/TRBV3-2	TRBJ2-5	CASSQRLIRASGGARAQETQYF	TGTGCCAGCAGCCAGCGATTGATTAGGGCTAGCGGGGGGGCTCGGGCCCAGGAGACCCAGTACTTC
TRBD1	once	TRBV27	TRBJ1-6	CASSEQGLHSPLHF	TGTGCCAGCAGTGAACAGGGGTTACATTCACCCCTCCACTTT
.	.	TRBV19	TRBJ2-1	CASSTRGNEQFF	TGTGCCAGTAGTACCCGGGGCAATGAGCAGTTCTTC
TRBD1	few	TRBV12-3/TRBV12-4	TRBJ1-1	CASSPQGATEAFF	TGTGCCAGCAGTCCCCAGGGGGCCACTGAAGCTTTCTTT
TRBD1	.	TRBV28	TRBJ1-2	CASTPGTGIDYGYTF	TGTGCCAGCACTCCTGGGACAGGGATCGACTATGGCTACACCTTC
TRBD1	.	TRBV12-3/TRBV12-4	TRBJ1-2	CASNDRVGGYTF	TGTGCCAGCAATGACAGGGTCGGCGGCTACACCTTC
.	.	TRBV19	TRBJ1-6	CASSMGRVNSPLHF	TGTGCCAGTAGTATGGGGAGGGTAAATTCACCCCTCCACTTT
.	few	TRBV7-9	TRBJ2-4	CASSRPGSPGQNIQYF	TGTGCCAGCAGTCGCCCAGGATCGCCTGGGCAAAACATTCAGTACTTC
.	.	TRBV9	TRBJ2-3	CASSPVTDTQYF	TGTGCCAGCAGCCCCGTAACAGATACGCAGTATTTT
.	.	TRBV25-1	TRBJ1-3	CASSDNIFTIYF	TGTGCCAGCAGTGATAATATCTTCACCATATATTTT
.	.	TRBV28	TRBJ2-7	CATDSDLSYEQYF	TGTGCCACAGACAGCGACTTATCCTACGAGCAGTACTTC
TRBD1	.	TRBV29-1	TRBJ1-1	CSVRQGPLNTEAFF	TGCAGCGTGCGACAGGGGCCCTTGAACACTGAAGCTTTCTTT
.	.	TRBV21-1	TRBJ1-4	CAGEHEYEKLFF	TGTGCAGGGGAACATGAGTATGAAAAACTGTTTTTT
.	.	TRBV3-1/TRBV3-2	TRBJ1-6	CASSQDTVNSPLHF	TGTGCCAGCAGCCAAGATACAGTTAATTCACCCCTCCACTTT
TRBD2	.	TRBV7-3	TRBJ2-1	CASSPKAGGLYNEQFF	TGTGCCAGCAGCCCCAAAGCGGGGGGGCTCTACAATGAGCAGTTCTTC
.	.	TRBV7-9	TRBJ1-2	CASSTGANYGYTF	TGTGCCAGCAGCACGGGGGCTAACTATGGCTACACCTTC
TRBD1	.	TRBV28	TRBJ1-5	CASSSRDSLNQPQHF	TGTGCCAGCAGCAGCCGGGACAGTCTCAATCAGCCCCAGCATTTT
TRBD1	.	TRBV28	TRBJ1-6	CASRRTGAHSPLHF	TGTGCCAGCAGGCGGACAGGGGCGCATTCACCCCTCCACTTT
TRBD1	.	TRBV7-9	TRBJ1-4	CASSSDRLKLFF	TGTGCCAGCAGCTCGGACAGGCTAAAACTGTTTTTT
.	.	TRBV5-6	TRBJ1-2	CASSPGGLGGYTF	TGTGCCAGCAGCCCCGGGGGTTTAGGCGGCTACACCTTC
.	.	TRBV7-2	TRBJ1-1	CASSRPGIPEAFF	TGTGCCAGCAGCCGCCCGGGGATACCTGAAGCTTTCTTT
.	.	TRBV4-2	TRBJ2-1	CASSQELRGGLYNEQFF	TGTGCCAGCAGCCAAGAACTAAGGGGGGGCCTCTACAATGAGCAGTTCTTC
TRBD2	.	TRBV29-1	TRBJ2-1	CSVGRGGAKFF	TGCAGCGTCGGCCGCGGGGGGGCTAAGTTCTTC
.	.	TRBV19	TRBJ2-2	CASSIITVYYSNTGELFF	TGTGCCAGTAGTATAATAACAGTCTATTATTCGAACACCGGGGAGCTGTTTTTT